The next 6 T cell receptor beta chains were all read from a single sample in a study of cytomegalovirus exposure and HLA in healthy donors. Primers included in the PCR were 60 Vbeta and 13 Jbeta primers. Measured with immunoSEQ multiplex PCR; TCRdb has only the in-frame clones, and not every one. The sample carries about 140,000 clones, approximately 80% recorded once. What was sequenced was PBMCs. The origin of the receptors is a male donor in good health and CMV-seronegative.

This chain uses TRBV2 with TRBJ2-2; the match to TRBD1 covers 12 bases. The ends lost 4 bases at V and 5 bases at J; junction bases unmatched: 5. Germline-derived CDR1 and CDR2 are SNHLY and FYNNEI. CDR3 length: 16 amino acids. This CDR3 reads CASSGGQGAKTGELFF. In nucleotides, the CDR3 is TGTGCCAGCAGTGGGGGACAGGGGGCAAAGACCGGGGAGCTGTTTTTT.

V usage is TRBV7-2 and J usage is TRBJ1-1, with a weak D call TRBD1 (6 bases). The CDR3 contains 17 residues. Trimming removed 0 bases from V and 5 bases from J, with 19 bases in between. Germline V gene sequence: CDR1 SGHTA, CDR2 FQGNSA. CDR3 residues: CASSLAKGSGVITEAFF. CDR3 sequence (DNA): TGTGCCAGCAGCTTAGCTAAAGGCTCAGGGGTAATAACTGAAGCTTTCTTT.

This chain joins TRBV4-2 and TRBJ2-1, with 9 bases matching TRBD2. The J segment lost 4 bases and the V segment lost 3 bases, leaving 7 bases of the junction unmatched. In germline, CDR1 is LGHNA, CDR2 YNFKEQ. The CDR3 consists of 16 residues. CDR3 bases: TGTGCCAGCAGCCACGGTAGCGGGGGCCGATACAATGAGCAGTTCTTC. Amino acids: CASSHGSGGRYNEQFF.

The chain joins TRBV19 to TRBJ2-6; 8 positions match TRBD1. Germline V gene data show CDR1 as LNHDA and CDR2 as SQIVND (reference sequence). V lost 3 bases, J lost 2 bases, and 12 bases stayed unmatched. The CDR3 length is 19 residues. CDR3 protein: CASSMDGAGGAAGANVLTF. Here the CDR3 DNA reads TGTGCCAGTAGTATGGATGGAGCAGGGGGCGCGGCTGGGGCCAACGTCCTGACTTTC.

The chain recombines TRBV6-5 with TRBJ2-1; 8 bases align to TRBD1. The CDR3 runs 15 residues. V was pared by 5 bases and J by 6 bases, with 9 bases of the junction left unmatched. Germline CDR1 reads MNHEY; CDR2 reads SVGAGI. The CDR3 spells CASSKQGGRINEQFF. The CDR3 bases are TGTGCCAGCAGTAAACAGGGGGGAAGGATCAATGAGCAGTTCTTC.

CDR3 DNA: TGTGCCAGCAGCTTAGTATCCGGGACTGGAAACACCATATATTTT. Its protein is CASSLVSGTGNTIYF. This sequence joins TRBV7-9 and TRBJ1-3, with unresolved D. The ends were cut back, 1 base at V and 2 bases at J, with 9 bases in the middle. The CDR3 is 15 amino acids. Per germline, CDR1 SEHNR and CDR2 FQNEAQ (reference sequence).